The T cell receptor beta chain under discussion was sequenced for a study of blood T cell repertoires in COVID-19. The CDR3 is 19 amino acids. V shed 8 bases, J shed 0 bases, and the junction held 14 bases outside the gene matches. Germline CDR1 is WSHSY and CDR2 is SAAADI. Clones were sequenced by immunoSEQ multiplex PCR, and TCRdb holds only the in-frame ones, with some missing. The table records a few hundred thousand clones, around nine tenths of them present only once. Each recovered donor of Cohort 3 presented with two negative PCRs, clearance, or symptom resolution. The sequenced sample was PBMCs or T cells enriched from blood (not recorded which). The origin of this receptor is a woman between 45 and 60 years old who had recovered from COVID-19. The V gene is TRBV10-2, the J gene TRBJ2-6; TRBD1 aligns across 9 bases. The CDR3 nucleotides read TGCGCCAGCCGCACCAGCCCGGGACAGGGTCGCTCTGGGGCCAACGTCCTGACTTTC. Its protein is CASRTSPGQGRSGANVLTF.